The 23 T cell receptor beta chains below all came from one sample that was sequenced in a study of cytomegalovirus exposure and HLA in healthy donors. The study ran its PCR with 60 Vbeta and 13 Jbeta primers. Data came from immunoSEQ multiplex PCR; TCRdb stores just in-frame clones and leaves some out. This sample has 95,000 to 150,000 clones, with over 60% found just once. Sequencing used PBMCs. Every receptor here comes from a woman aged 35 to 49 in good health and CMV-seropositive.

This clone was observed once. The CDR3 DNA sequence: TGCGCCAGCAGCTTCGGACGGCTTAGCGGGGGCCGCAATGAGCAGTTCTTC. Encoded protein: CASSFGRLSGGRNEQFF. The genes are TRBV4-1 and TRBJ2-1; TRBD2 aligns across 9 bases. The CDR3 is made up of 17 amino acids. In germline, CDR1 is MGHRA, CDR2 YSYEKL. Trimming at V came to 5 bases and at J to 6 bases, leaving 14 bases not matched to a gene.

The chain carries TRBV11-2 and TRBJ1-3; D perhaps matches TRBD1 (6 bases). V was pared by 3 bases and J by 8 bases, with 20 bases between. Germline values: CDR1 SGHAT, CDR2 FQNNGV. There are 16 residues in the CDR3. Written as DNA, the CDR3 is TGTGCCAGCAGCTTGGCATTCAGGGGCCACGGGGACACCATATATTTT. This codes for CASSLAFRGHGDTIYF.

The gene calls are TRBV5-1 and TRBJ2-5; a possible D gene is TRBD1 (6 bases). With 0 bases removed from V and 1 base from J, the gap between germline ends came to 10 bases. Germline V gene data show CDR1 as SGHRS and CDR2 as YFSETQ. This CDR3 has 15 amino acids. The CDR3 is CASSLEGGTQETQYF. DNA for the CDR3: TGCGCCAGCAGCTTGGAAGGGGGTACCCAAGAGACCCAGTACTTC.

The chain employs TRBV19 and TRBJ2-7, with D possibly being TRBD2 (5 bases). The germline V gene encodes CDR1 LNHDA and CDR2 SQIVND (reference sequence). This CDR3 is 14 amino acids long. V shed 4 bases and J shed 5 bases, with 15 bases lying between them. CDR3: CASSTLGGFNEQYF. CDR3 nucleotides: TGTGCCAGTAGTACCCTCGGCGGGTTCAACGAGCAGTACTTC.

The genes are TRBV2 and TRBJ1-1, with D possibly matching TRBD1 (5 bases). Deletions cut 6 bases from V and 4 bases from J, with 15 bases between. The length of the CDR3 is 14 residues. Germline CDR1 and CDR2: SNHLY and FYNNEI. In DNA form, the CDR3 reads TGTGCCAGCAGGAACAGGTTTCTTGGCACTGAAGCTTTCTTT. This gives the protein CASRNRFLGTEAFF.

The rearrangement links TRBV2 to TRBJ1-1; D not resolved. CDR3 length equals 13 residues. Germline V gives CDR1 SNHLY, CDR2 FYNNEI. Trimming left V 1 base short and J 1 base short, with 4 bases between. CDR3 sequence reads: CASSEDWNTEAFF. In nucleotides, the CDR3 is TGTGCCAGCAGTGAAGACTGGAACACTGAAGCTTTCTTT.

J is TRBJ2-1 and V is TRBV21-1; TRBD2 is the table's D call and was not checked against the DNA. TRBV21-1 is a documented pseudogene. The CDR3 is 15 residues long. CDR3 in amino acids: CASSSPSGRVNEQFF. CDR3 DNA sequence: TGTGCCAGCAGCAGTCCTAGCGGGAGGGTGAATGAGCAGTTCTTC.

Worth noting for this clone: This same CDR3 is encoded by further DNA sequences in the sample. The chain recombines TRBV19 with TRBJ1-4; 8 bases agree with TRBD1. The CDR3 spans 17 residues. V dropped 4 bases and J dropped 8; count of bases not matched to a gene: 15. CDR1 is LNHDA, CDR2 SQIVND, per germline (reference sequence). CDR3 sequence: CASSTLTGGGLGEKLFF. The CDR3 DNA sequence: TGTGCCAGTAGTACTCTTACAGGGGGAGGCCTCGGCGAAAAACTGTTTTTT. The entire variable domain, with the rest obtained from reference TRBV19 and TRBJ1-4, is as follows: DGGITQSPKYLFRKEGQNVTLSCEQNLNHDAMYWYRQDPGQGLRLIYYSQIVNDFQKGDIAEGYSVSREKKESFPLTVTSAQKNPTAFYLCASSTLTGGGLGEKLFFGSGTQLSVL.

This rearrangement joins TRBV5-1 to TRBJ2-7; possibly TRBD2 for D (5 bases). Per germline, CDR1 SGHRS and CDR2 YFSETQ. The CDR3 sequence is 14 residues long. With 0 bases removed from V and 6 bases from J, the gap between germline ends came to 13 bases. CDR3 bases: TGCGCCAGCAGCTTGGCCGACGGAGGCCGCGAGCAGTACTTC. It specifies CASSLADGGREQYF.

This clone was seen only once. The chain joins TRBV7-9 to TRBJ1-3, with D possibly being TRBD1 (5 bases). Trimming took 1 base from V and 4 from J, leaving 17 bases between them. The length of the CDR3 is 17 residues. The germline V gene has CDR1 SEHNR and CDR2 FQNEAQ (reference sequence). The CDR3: CASSLGGDWLSGNTIYF. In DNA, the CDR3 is TGTGCCAGCAGCTTAGGGGGGGACTGGCTAAGCGGAAACACCATATATTTT.

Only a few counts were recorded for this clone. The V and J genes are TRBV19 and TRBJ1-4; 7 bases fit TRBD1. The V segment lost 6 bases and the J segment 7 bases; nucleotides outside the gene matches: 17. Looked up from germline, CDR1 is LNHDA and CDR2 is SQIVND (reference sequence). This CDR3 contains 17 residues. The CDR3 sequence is CASSTGTASQFGEKLFF. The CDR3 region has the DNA TGTGCCAGTAGCACCGGGACAGCGTCGCAGTTTGGTGAAAAACTGTTTTTT.

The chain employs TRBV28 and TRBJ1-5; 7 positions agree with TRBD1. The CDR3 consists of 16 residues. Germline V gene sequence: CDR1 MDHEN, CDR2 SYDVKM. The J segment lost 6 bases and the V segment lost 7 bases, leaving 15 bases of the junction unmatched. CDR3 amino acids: CASTTTGKGAGQPQHF. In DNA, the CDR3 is TGTGCCAGCACCACTACGGGGAAGGGGGCAGGTCAGCCCCAGCATTTT.

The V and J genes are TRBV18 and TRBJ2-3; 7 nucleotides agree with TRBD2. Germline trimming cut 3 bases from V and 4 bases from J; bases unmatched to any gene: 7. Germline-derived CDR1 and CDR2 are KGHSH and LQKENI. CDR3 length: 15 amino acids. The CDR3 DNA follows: TGTGCCAGCTCACCGGGAGGGCTTCCCCCAGATACGCAGTATTTT. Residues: CASSPGGLPPDTQYF.

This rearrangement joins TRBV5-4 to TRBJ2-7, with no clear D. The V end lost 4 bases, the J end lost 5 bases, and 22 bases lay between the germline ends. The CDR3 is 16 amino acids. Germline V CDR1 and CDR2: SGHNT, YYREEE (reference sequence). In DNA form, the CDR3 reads TGTGCCAGCAGCCAGAAAAGGAACAGTAAAGGCCACGAGCAGTACTTC. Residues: CASSQKRNSKGHEQYF.

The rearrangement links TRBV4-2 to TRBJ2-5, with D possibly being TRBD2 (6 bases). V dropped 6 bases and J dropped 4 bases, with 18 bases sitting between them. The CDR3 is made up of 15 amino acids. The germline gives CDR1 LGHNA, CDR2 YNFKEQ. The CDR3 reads CASSTGTRGSETQYF. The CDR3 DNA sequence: TGTGCCAGCAGTACCGGGACTCGAGGGTCAGAGACCCAGTACTTC.

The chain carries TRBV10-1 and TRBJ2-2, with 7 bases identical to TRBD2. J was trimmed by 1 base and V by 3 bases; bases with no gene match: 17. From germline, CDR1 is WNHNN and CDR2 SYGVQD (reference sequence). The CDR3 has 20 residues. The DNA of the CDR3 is TGCGCCAGCAGTGATTCTACATACCTAGGATTAGCGGGGAACACCGGGGAGCTGTTTTTT. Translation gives CASSDSTYLGLAGNTGELFF.

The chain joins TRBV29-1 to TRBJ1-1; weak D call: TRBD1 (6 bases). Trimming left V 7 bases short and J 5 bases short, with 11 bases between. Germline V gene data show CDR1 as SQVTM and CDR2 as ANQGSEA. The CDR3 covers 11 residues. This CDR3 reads CSGRRGTEAFF. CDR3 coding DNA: TGCAGCGGTCGAAGGGGGACTGAAGCTTTCTTT.

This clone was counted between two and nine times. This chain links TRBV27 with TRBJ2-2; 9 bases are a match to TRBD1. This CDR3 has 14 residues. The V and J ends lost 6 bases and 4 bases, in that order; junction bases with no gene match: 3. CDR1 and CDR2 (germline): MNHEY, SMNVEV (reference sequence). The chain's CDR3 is CASRDRGATGELFF. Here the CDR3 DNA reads TGTGCCAGCAGGGACAGGGGTGCCACCGGGGAGCTGTTTTTT.

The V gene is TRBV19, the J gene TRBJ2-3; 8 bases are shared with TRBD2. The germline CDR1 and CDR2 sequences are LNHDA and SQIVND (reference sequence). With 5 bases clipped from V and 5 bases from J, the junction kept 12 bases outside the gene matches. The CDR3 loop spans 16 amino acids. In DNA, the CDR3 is TGTGCCAGTAGTCTTCAGAGCGGGAGTAGGTTAGATACGCAGTATTTT. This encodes CASSLQSGSRLDTQYF. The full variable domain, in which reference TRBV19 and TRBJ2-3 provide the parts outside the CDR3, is DGGITQSPKYLFRKEGQNVTLSCEQNLNHDAMYWYRQDPGQGLRLIYYSQIVNDFQKGDIAEGYSVSREKKESFPLTVTSAQKNPTAFYLCASSLQSGSRLDTQYFGPGTRLTVL.

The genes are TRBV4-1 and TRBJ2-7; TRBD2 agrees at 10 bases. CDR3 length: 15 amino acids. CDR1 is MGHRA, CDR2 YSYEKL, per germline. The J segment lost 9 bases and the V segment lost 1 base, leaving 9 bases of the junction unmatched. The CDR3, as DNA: TGCGCCAGCAGCCAAGTGGGAGCGGGAGGGCTTCGGCAGTACTTC. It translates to CASSQVGAGGLRQYF.

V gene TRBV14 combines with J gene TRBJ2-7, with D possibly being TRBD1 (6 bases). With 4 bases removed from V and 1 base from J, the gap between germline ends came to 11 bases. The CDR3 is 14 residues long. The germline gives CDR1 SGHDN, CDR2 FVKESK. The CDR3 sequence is CASSPRDISYEQYF. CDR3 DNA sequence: TGTGCCAGCAGCCCCCGGGACATTTCCTACGAGCAGTACTTC. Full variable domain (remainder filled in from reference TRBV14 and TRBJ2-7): EAGVTQFPSHSVIEKGQTVTLRCDPISGHDNLYWYRRVMGKEIKFLLHFVKESKQDESGMPNNRFLAERTGGTYSTLKVQPAELEDSGVYFCASSPRDISYEQYFGPGTRLTVT.

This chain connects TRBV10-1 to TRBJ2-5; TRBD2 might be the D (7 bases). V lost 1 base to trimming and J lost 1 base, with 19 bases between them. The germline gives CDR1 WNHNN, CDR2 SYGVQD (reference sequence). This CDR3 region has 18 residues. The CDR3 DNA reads TGCGCCAGCAGTGAGTGCGTAAGAGCGGGACATCGCCAAGAGACCCAGTACTTC. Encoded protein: CASSECVRAGHRQETQYF.

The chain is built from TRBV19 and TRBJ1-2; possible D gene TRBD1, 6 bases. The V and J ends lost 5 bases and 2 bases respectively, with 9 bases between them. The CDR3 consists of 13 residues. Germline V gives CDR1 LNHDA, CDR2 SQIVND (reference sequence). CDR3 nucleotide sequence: TGTGCCAGTAGTCTACAGGGAAACTATGGCTACACCTTC. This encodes CASSLQGNYGYTF.